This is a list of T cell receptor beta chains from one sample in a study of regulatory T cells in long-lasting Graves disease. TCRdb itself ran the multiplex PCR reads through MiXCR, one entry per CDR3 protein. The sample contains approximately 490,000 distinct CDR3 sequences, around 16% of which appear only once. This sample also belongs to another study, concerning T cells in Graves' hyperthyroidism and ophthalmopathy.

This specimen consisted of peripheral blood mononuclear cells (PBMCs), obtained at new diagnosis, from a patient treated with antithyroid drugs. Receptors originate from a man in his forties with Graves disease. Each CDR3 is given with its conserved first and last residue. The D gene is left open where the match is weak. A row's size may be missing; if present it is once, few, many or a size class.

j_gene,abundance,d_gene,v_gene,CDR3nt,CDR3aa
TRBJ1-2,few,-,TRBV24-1,TGTGCCACCAGTGATCCCCCGGTTAGCTATGGCTACACCTTC,CATSDPPVSYGYTF
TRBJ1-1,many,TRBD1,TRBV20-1,TGCAGTGCTTTACAGGGGGCGCGGGTGGGAGCTTTCTTT,CSALQGARVGAFF
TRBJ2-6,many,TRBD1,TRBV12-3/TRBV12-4,TGTGCCAGCAGCCCTAGGGGACAGTTGTTTGGGGCCAACGTCCTGACTTTC,CASSPRGQLFGANVLTF
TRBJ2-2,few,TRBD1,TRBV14,TGTGCCAGCAGCCGATGGACAGGACCCCGTCGGGAGCTGTTTTTT,CASSRWTGPRRELFF
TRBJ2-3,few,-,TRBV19,TGTGCCAGTAGTGTAGCCCCGGTGGTCACAGATACGCAGTATTTT,CASSVAPVVTDTQYF
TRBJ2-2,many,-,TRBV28,TGTGCCAGCAGTTTATTCGGGCTAGGACGGGCGAACACCGGGGAGCTGTTTTTT,CASSLFGLGRANTGELFF
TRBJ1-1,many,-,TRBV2,TGTGCCAGCAGTGAGGGGGTCGGTTGGGCTGAAGCTTTCTTT,CASSEGVGWAEAFF
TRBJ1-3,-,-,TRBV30,TGTGCCTGGACCGGGGGGCCAGGGCTTTTTGGAAACACCATATATTTT,CAWTGGPGLFGNTIYF
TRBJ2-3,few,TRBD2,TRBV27,TGTGCCAGCAGTACCTCTAGCGGGAGGTCGGGTACGCGGTATTTT,CASSTSSGRSGTRYF
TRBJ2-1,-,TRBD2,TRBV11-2,TGTGCCAGCAGCGAAGCGGGAGTAGACTACAATGAGCAGTTCTTC,CASSEAGVDYNEQFF
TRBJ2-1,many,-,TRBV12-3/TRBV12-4,TGTGCCAGCAGGGTTGGCGTGAGCTCCTACAATGAGCAGTTCTTC,CASRVGVSSYNEQFF
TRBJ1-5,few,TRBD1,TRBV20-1,TGCAGTGCTAGACAGACAGGGGGGTTTTTTCAGCCCCAGCATTTT,CSARQTGGFFQPQHF
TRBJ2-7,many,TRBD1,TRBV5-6,TGTGCCAGCAGCTTGTACCGGGACAGGGTCTACGAGCAGTACTTC,CASSLYRDRVYEQYF
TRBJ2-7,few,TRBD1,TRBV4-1,TGCGCCAGCAGCCATTCTCGGACAGGGTCCTACGAGCAGTACTTC,CASSHSRTGSYEQYF
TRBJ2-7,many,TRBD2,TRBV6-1,TGTGCCAGCAGCGGGACTAGCGGTATTTCCTACGAGCAGTACTTC,CASSGTSGISYEQYF
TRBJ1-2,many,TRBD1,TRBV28,TGTGCCAGCAGTTTATTCCTCTCGACAGGGCGCGATGGCTACACCTTC,CASSLFLSTGRDGYTF
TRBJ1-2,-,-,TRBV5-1,TGTGCCAGCAGCTTAGTCGGGACAACTAACTATGGCTACACCTTC,CASSLVGTTNYGYTF
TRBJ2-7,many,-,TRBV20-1,TGCAGTGCTAGTGCAGCCGGGGAGCAGTACTTC,CSASAAGEQYF
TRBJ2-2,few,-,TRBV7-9,TGTGCCAGCAGCTTAGAATTCGGCTATGGGCTGTTTTTT,CASSLEFGYGLFF
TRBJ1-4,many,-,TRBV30,TGTGCCTGGAGTCGAAGGAGGGATTATAATGAAAAACTGTTTTTT,CAWSRRRDYNEKLFF